A selection of T cell receptor beta chains follows, all from one sample in a study of blood T cell repertoires in COVID-19. Libraries were prepared by immunoSEQ multiplex PCR; TCRdb keeps only in-frame clonotypes and omits some of them. Among about 290,000 clones listed, about nine tenths were seen once. The sample comprised peripheral blood. The receptor set was obtained from a woman in her 30s with COVID-19, enrolled during active disease. Both conserved end residues are part of each CDR3. A D gene is named only where the DNA matches it firmly. The listing skips clone size in some rows; elsewhere it reads once, few, many or a size class.

D gene: -; clone size: -; J gene: TRBJ1-1; V gene: TRBV5-1; CDR3 protein: CASSLEGFTEAFF; CDR3 DNA: TGCGCCAGCAGCTTGGAGGGGTTCACTGAAGCTTTCTTT
D gene: -; clone size: -; J gene: TRBJ1-3; V gene: TRBV5-1; CDR3 protein: CASSSPGEGNTIYF; CDR3 DNA: TGCGCCAGCAGCTCTCCGGGAGAAGGAAACACCATATATTTT
D gene: TRBD1; clone size: -; J gene: TRBJ2-2; V gene: TRBV5-6; CDR3 protein: CASSPRDRGVLNTGELFF; CDR3 DNA: TGTGCCAGCAGCCCCCGGGACAGGGGCGTCCTGAACACCGGGGAGCTGTTTTTT
D gene: TRBD2; clone size: -; J gene: TRBJ2-7; V gene: TRBV2; CDR3 protein: CASSLEGTSEQYF; CDR3 DNA: TGTGCCAGCAGTTTAGAGGGGACTAGCGAGCAGTACTTC
D gene: TRBD1; clone size: -; J gene: TRBJ1-5; V gene: TRBV6-6; CDR3 protein: CASSRDRDQPQHF; CDR3 DNA: TGTGCCAGCAGCAGAGACAGGGATCAGCCCCAGCATTTT
D gene: TRBD2; clone size: -; J gene: TRBJ2-1; V gene: TRBV15; CDR3 protein: CATSRGTSGKYNEQFF; CDR3 DNA: TGTGCCACCAGCAGAGGCACTAGCGGAAAATACAATGAGCAGTTCTTC
D gene: -; clone size: -; J gene: TRBJ1-1; V gene: TRBV10-3; CDR3 protein: CAISETQNMNTEAFF; CDR3 DNA: TGTGCCATCAGTGAGACCCAGAACATGAACACTGAAGCTTTCTTT
D gene: -; clone size: few; J gene: TRBJ1-1; V gene: TRBV9; CDR3 protein: CASSPGRAAFF; CDR3 DNA: TGTGCCAGCAGCCCCGGGCGGGCAGCTTTCTTT
D gene: -; clone size: -; J gene: TRBJ1-2; V gene: TRBV29-1; CDR3 protein: CSVPGHPNYGYTF; CDR3 DNA: TGCAGCGTACCGGGACATCCAAACTATGGCTACACCTTC
D gene: -; clone size: -; J gene: TRBJ1-2; V gene: TRBV19; CDR3 protein: CASSISPGSIYGYTF; CDR3 DNA: TGTGCCAGTAGTATCTCACCAGGGTCCATCTATGGCTACACCTTC
D gene: -; clone size: -; J gene: TRBJ1-2; V gene: TRBV12-3/TRBV12-4; CDR3 protein: CASSLGALGYTF; CDR3 DNA: TGTGCCAGCAGTTTGGGGGCTCTGGGCTACACCTTC
D gene: TRBD2; clone size: -; J gene: TRBJ2-7; V gene: TRBV19; CDR3 protein: CASSIGRRGAYEQYF; CDR3 DNA: TGTGCCAGTAGTATAGGACGGCGGGGGGCCTACGAGCAGTACTTC
D gene: TRBD1; clone size: once; J gene: TRBJ2-1; V gene: TRBV19; CDR3 protein: CASSLYRTGGKNEQFF; CDR3 DNA: TGTGCCAGTAGTCTTTATAGAACAGGGGGCAAGAATGAGCAGTTCTTC
D gene: -; clone size: once; J gene: TRBJ2-3; V gene: TRBV30; CDR3 protein: CAWSLTGDTDTQYF; CDR3 DNA: TGTGCCTGGAGTTTAACGGGGGACACAGATACGCAGTATTTT
D gene: TRBD1; clone size: -; J gene: TRBJ1-2; V gene: TRBV6-1; CDR3 protein: CASREGTVDFVYGYTF; CDR3 DNA: TGTGCCAGCAGGGAAGGGACAGTGGACTTTGTTTATGGCTACACCTTC
D gene: -; clone size: -; J gene: TRBJ1-1; V gene: TRBV27; CDR3 protein: CASSLGTGNTEAFF; CDR3 DNA: TGTGCCAGCAGTCTCGGTACAGGGAACACTGAAGCTTTCTTT
D gene: -; clone size: -; J gene: TRBJ1-4; V gene: TRBV4-1; CDR3 protein: CASSQRPATNEKLFF; CDR3 DNA: TGCGCCAGCAGCCAGCGGCCCGCAACTAATGAAAAACTGTTTTTT
D gene: -; clone size: -; J gene: TRBJ2-7; V gene: TRBV7-9; CDR3 protein: CASSFIVPGSYEQYF; CDR3 DNA: TGTGCCAGCAGCTTTATTGTCCCGGGTTCCTACGAGCAGTACTTC
D gene: TRBD1; clone size: -; J gene: TRBJ2-5; V gene: TRBV2; CDR3 protein: CASSEEGQLQETQYF; CDR3 DNA: TGTGCCAGCAGTGAAGAGGGACAGCTACAAGAGACCCAGTACTTC
D gene: TRBD1; clone size: -; J gene: TRBJ2-7; V gene: TRBV5-1; CDR3 protein: CASSADRTGGGEQYF; CDR3 DNA: TGCGCCAGCAGCGCCGACCGGACAGGGGGCGGCGAGCAGTACTTC
D gene: TRBD1; clone size: once; J gene: TRBJ1-2; V gene: TRBV28; CDR3 protein: CASSSGTDYGYTF; CDR3 DNA: TGTGCCAGCAGTTCCGGGACAGATTATGGCTACACCTTC
D gene: TRBD1; clone size: -; J gene: TRBJ2-3; V gene: TRBV29-1; CDR3 protein: CSVAPTGPTQYF; CDR3 DNA: TGCAGCGTTGCTCCGACAGGGCCTACGCAGTATTTT
D gene: -; clone size: -; J gene: TRBJ1-1; V gene: TRBV11-2; CDR3 protein: CASSWGGTEAFF; CDR3 DNA: TGTGCCAGCAGCTGGGGGGGCACTGAAGCTTTCTTT
D gene: -; clone size: -; J gene: TRBJ1-5; V gene: TRBV7-2; CDR3 protein: CASSLARFQPQHF; CDR3 DNA: TGTGCCAGCAGCTTAGCGCGATTTCAGCCCCAGCATTTT
D gene: TRBD1; clone size: -; J gene: TRBJ1-3; V gene: TRBV7-6; CDR3 protein: CASSLTTGERSGNTIYF; CDR3 DNA: TGTGCCAGCAGCTTAACCACAGGGGAGCGGTCTGGAAACACCATATATTTT
D gene: -; clone size: -; J gene: TRBJ1-2; V gene: TRBV6-5; CDR3 protein: CASSPQGEAYRGYTF; CDR3 DNA: TGTGCCAGCAGCCCCCAGGGTGAAGCTTATCGTGGCTACACCTTC